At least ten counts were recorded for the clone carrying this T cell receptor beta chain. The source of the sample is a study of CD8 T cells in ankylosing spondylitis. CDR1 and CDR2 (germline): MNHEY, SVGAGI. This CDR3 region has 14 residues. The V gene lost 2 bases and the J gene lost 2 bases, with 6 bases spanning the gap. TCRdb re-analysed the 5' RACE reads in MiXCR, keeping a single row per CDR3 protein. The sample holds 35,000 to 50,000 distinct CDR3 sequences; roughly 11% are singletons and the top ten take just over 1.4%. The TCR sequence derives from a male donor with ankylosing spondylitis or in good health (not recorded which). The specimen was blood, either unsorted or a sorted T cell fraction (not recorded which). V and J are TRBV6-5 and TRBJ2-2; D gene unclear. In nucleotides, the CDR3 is TGTGCCAGCAGTTACCAACTTAACACCGGGGAGCTGTTTTTT. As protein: CASSYQLNTGELFF.